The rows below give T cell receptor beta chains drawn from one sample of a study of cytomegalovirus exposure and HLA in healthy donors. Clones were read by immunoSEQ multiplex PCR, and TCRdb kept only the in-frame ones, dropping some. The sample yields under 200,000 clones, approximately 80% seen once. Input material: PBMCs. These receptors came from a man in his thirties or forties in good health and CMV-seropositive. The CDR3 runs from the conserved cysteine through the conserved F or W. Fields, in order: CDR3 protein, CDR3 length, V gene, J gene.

CASSPGVVNSPLHF	14	TRBV7-2	TRBJ1-6
CASCRATNEKLFF	13	TRBV6-1	TRBJ1-4
CASRQGQGLGTDTQYF	16	TRBV2	TRBJ2-3
CASSAGSGVYNEQFF	15	TRBV6-1	TRBJ2-1
CASSSGTGLQPQHF	14	TRBV27	TRBJ1-5
CASSLGGHSNSPLHF	15	TRBV5-1	TRBJ1-6
CASSSEVYGGITEAFF	16	TRBV5-1	TRBJ1-1
CASSGLVNTEAFF	13	TRBV2	TRBJ1-1
CASSSSGSSYNEQFF	15	TRBV11-2	TRBJ2-1
CASSYSTDRNTEAFF	15	TRBV6-6	TRBJ1-1
CATQGPNEKLFF	12	TRBV2	TRBJ1-4
CASSSTGGNQPQHF	14	TRBV28	TRBJ1-5
CASSSRQFQETQYF	14	TRBV13	TRBJ2-5
CASSQDFPGGLEQFF	15	TRBV4-2	TRBJ2-1
CASSLYWEYEQYF	13	TRBV7-8	TRBJ2-7
CASSLVLAGAHYNEQFF	17	TRBV5-6	TRBJ2-1
CASSPRTGRDTQYF	14	TRBV9	TRBJ2-3
CASSLTLGGQQYF	13	TRBV7-3	TRBJ2-7
CASRTPGQDLSDTQYF	16	TRBV5-4	TRBJ2-3
CAWNLLAGGADTQYF	15	TRBV30	TRBJ2-3
CASGGPSAKNIQYF	14	TRBV12-5	TRBJ2-4
CASSSFSGANVLTF	14	TRBV6-5	TRBJ2-6
CASKAGGQGRFGEKLFF	17	TRBV28	TRBJ1-4
CASSAWTARSPYNEQFF	17	TRBV11-2	TRBJ2-1
CATGGGLGNSPLHF	14	TRBV30	TRBJ1-6
CSASSETQYF	10	TRBV20-1	TRBJ2-5
CAWSAYVGATGETQYF	16	TRBV30	TRBJ2-5
CASSPSSGQGIFYEQYF	17	TRBV9	TRBJ2-7
CASSLDRSNYGYTF	14	TRBV5-4	TRBJ1-2
CASSREQENEKLFF	14	TRBV2	TRBJ1-4
CASSMTSGGEETQYF	15	TRBV2	TRBJ2-5
CASSELAAGEKETQYF	16	TRBV25-1	TRBJ2-5
CASSLGLAGASYNEQFF	17	TRBV11-2	TRBJ2-1
CASSLSGNSYEQYF	14	TRBV27	TRBJ2-7
CATSTDGQGAFEKLFF	16	TRBV15	TRBJ1-4